These 2 T cell receptor beta chains came from one sample sequenced in a study of identical twins. TCRdb fed the 5' RACE reads into MiXCR, producing one record per CDR3 protein. This sample has 500,000 to 550,000 distinct CDR3 sequences; 20% to 25% occur once, and the top ten carry 0.91%. This sample was also put to use in a study of T cells expressing NK-cell markers.

What was sequenced was CD4+ T cells sorted from blood. The receptor source for this set is a woman younger than 35 in good health.

The sample holds a few counts of this clonotype. V usage is TRBV5-1 and J usage is TRBJ2-1; D is ambiguous. With 0 bases removed from V and 5 bases from J, the gap between germline ends came to 6 bases. The CDR3 spans 13 residues. Per the germline V gene, CDR1 is SGHRS and CDR2 is YFSETQ. CDR3: CASSLVVDNEQFF. The CDR3 nucleotides read TGCGCCAGCAGCTTGGTGGTGGACAATGAGCAGTTCTTC.

The rearrangement joins TRBV13 to TRBJ2-2; D possibly uses TRBD1 or TRBD2 (6 bases each). CDR3 length: 16 residues. V shed 5 bases and J shed 3 bases, with 16 bases lying between them. Germline V gene sequence: CDR1 PRHDT, CDR2 FYEKMQ (reference sequence). The CDR3 bases are TGTGCCAGCAGCCCCCGGGGGCAGGAGTACACCGGGGAGCTGTTTTTT. It yields the protein CASSPRGQEYTGELFF.